Following are 12 T cell receptor beta chains from one sample sequenced in a study of beta chain features in type 1 diabetes. All of the isolated RNA was reverse transcribed, so expressed TCRB transcripts were sequenced. TCRdb's table, derived via immunoSEQ multiplex PCR, lists solely in-frame clones and lacks some. Of around 430,000 clones listed, 30% were seen once; the top ten hold about 0.065%. Sequenced input: naive CD4+ T cells from blood. These receptors were taken from a man in his late teens or twenties in good health.

J is TRBJ2-3 and V is TRBV30; D is uncertain. Trimming left V 1 base short and J 0 bases short, with 2 bases between. Germline CDR1 reads GTSNPN; CDR2 reads SVGIG (reference sequence). This CDR3 is built from 12 residues. The CDR3 region has the DNA TGTGCCTGGAGTGCCAGCACAGATACGCAGTATTTT. Translating gives CAWSASTDTQYF.

The chain links TRBV30 to TRBJ1-2; no reliable D call. Trimming took 5 bases from V and 1 from J, leaving 14 bases between them. CDR1 and CDR2 from the germline V gene are GTSNPN and SVGIG (reference sequence). CDR3 length: 14 residues. In DNA, the CDR3 is TGTGCCTGGGCCGCCGAGACACGTAACTATGGCTACACCTTC. Residues: CAWAAETRNYGYTF.

The table lists this clone with a few counts. J is TRBJ2-3 and V is TRBV10-3; 7 bases agree with TRBD1. The CDR3 contains 15 residues. CDR1 and CDR2 (germline): ENHRY, SYGVKD. V gave up 2 bases and J gave up 2 bases; unmatched junction bases: 4. The CDR3 DNA reads as TGTGCCATCAGTGAGGGACAGGAGATCACAGATACGCAGTATTTT. Translating it yields CAISEGQEITDTQYF.

This clone was detected only a few times. For the CDR3, the DNA is TGCGCCAGCAGCCAAGATAGCAGGGGGACCTACTACGAGCAGTACTTC. It codes for CASSQDSRGTYYEQYF. The gene calls are TRBV4-3 and TRBJ2-7; 7 nucleotides line up with TRBD1. Per germline, CDR1 LGHNA and CDR2 YSLEER. This CDR3 is built from 16 residues. The V gene end was trimmed by 0 bases and the J gene end by 3 bases; junction bases not matched to a gene: 8.

The chain couples TRBV6-6 to TRBJ2-7, with D maybe TRBD1 (5 bases). Trimming shortened V by 8 bases and J by 3 bases, and 8 bases separated the two germline ends. CDR3 length: 11 amino acids. Germline CDR1 reads MNHNY; CDR2 reads SVGAGI (reference sequence). The CDR3 sequence is CASGQGYEQYF. Here the CDR3 DNA reads TGTGCCAGCGGCCAGGGCTACGAGCAGTACTTC.

This clone has just one count. This sequence joins TRBV19 and TRBJ2-1; 7 nucleotides align to TRBD1. In germline, CDR1 is LNHDA, CDR2 SQIVND (reference sequence). V was clipped by 5 bases and J by 2 bases; unmatched bases: 3. The CDR3 runs 14 residues. The CDR3 protein is CASSPGTAYNEQFF. CDR3 nucleotides: TGTGCCAGTAGTCCAGGGACAGCCTACAATGAGCAGTTCTTC.

The genes are TRBV30 and TRBJ2-1; 8 positions match TRBD2. The CDR3 runs 15 residues. Per the germline V gene, CDR1 is GTSNPN and CDR2 is SVGIG (reference sequence). V shed 0 bases, J shed 2 bases, and the junction held 3 bases outside the gene matches. The CDR3 nucleotides are TGTGCCTGGAGTGTAGCAGCGGGAGCCTACAATGAGCAGTTCTTC. This encodes CAWSVAAGAYNEQFF.

The J gene is TRBJ2-5, the V gene TRBV7-2, with D perhaps matching TRBD1 or TRBD2 (7 bases each). The germline gives CDR1 SGHTA, CDR2 FQGNSA. The CDR3 sequence is 15 residues long. The V and J ends lost 5 bases and 1 base respectively, with 14 bases between them. CDR3 residues: CASSRRRGGQETQYF. Written as DNA, the CDR3 is TGTGCCAGCAGCAGACGCAGGGGGGGCCAAGAGACCCAGTACTTC.

This clone occurred a few times. This chain links TRBV7-9 with TRBJ1-4; D is undetermined. V was shortened by 5 bases and J by 8 bases, with 15 bases between the two germline ends. The CDR3 is 14 amino acids. Germline-derived CDR1 and CDR2 are SEHNR and FQNEAQ (reference sequence). CDR3 amino acids: CASSPQRLGEKLFF. CDR3 DNA sequence: TGTGCCAGCAGCCCTCAGCGGCTAGGGGAAAAACTGTTTTTT.

In this sample, this clone turned up once. One end of the junction is discordant with germline, which a read error may explain. This sample includes further DNA sequences coding for the same CDR3. The CDR3 DNA follows: TGTGCTAGCAGCTTAGCGGGAGAGACCCAGTACTTC. Amino acid sequence: CASSLAGETQYF. The chain links TRBV7-7 to TRBJ2-5; 7 positions match TRBD2. Germline V gene data show CDR1 as SSHAT and CDR2 as FNYEAQ (reference sequence). The CDR3 runs 12 residues.

The V gene is TRBV10-3, the J gene TRBJ2-6; D possibly corresponds to TRBD2 (5 bases). The germline V gene encodes CDR1 ENHRY and CDR2 SYGVKD. Deletions cut 6 bases from V and 4 bases from J, with 10 bases between. The CDR3 has 14 amino acids. The CDR3, as DNA: TGTGCCATCAGGGCTAGCACCGGGGCCAACGTCCTGACTTTC. Translated: CAIRASTGANVLTF.

The chain links TRBV4-1 to TRBJ2-7; D perhaps matches TRBD1 (5 bases). V lost 0 bases, J lost 2 bases, and 11 bases lay in between. Germline CDR1 MGHRA, CDR2 YSYEKL. The CDR3 sequence is 15 residues long. CDR3 sequence (DNA): TGCGCCAGCAGCCAAGATCCGTTCAGGGCCTACGAGCAGTACTTC. Protein: CASSQDPFRAYEQYF.